The clone carrying this T cell receptor beta chain was detected only once. The Seattle site enrolled patients during active infection and followed them longitudinally. Germline V CDR1 and CDR2: SGHRS, YFSETQ. The CDR3 covers 19 residues. The V gene lost 4 bases and the J gene lost 1 base, with 25 bases spanning the gap. The sample comes from a study of blood T cell repertoires in COVID-19. Method: immunoSEQ multiplex PCR; TCRdb's copy keeps in-frame clones and lacks some. The table includes 150,000 to 250,000 clones, about 85% detected once. The receptor's source is a woman aged 40 to 50 with COVID-19, enrolled during active disease. This rearrangement joins TRBV5-1 to TRBJ2-3, with TRBD2 as a possible D gene (6 bases). Sequenced material: peripheral blood. CDR3 amino acids: CASSQEAGTPNRRTDTQYF. Here the CDR3 DNA reads TGCGCCAGCAGCCAGGAGGCCGGGACTCCGAATCGACGCACAGATACGCAGTATTTT. Looking up the rest from reference TRBV5-1 and TRBJ2-3 gives the full variable domain: KAGVTQTPRYLIKTRGQQVTLSCSPISGHRSVSWYQQTPGQGLQFLFEYFSETQRNKGNFPGRFSGRQFSNSRSEMNVSTLELGDSALYLCASSQEAGTPNRRTDTQYFGPGTRLTVL.